This TCR beta chain was documented in a study of blood T cell repertoires in COVID-19. About the research overall: The origin of the acute and convalescent COVID-19 samples was the United States, Italy and Spain. Sources were T cells, B-cell-depleted T cells, or PBMCs; the material itself was cDNA or gDNA.

Authors' processing steps: For nucleated cells, counts were estimated from reference gene primer amplification. Method: immunoSEQ multiplex PCR; TCRdb's copy keeps in-frame clones and lacks some. V, J and clone size reflect that table, while D and trimming were determined from the DNA. The repertoire has about 170,000 clones, roughly 80% of them found once; the top ten carry about 8.4%. The CDR3 is 15 amino acids. The V and J ends lost 2 bases and 1 base respectively, with 10 bases between them. Germline V gene sequence: CDR1 MNHNS, CDR2 SASEGT. The gene calls are TRBV6-1 and TRBJ2-3, with a tentative D call TRBD2 (5 bases). Sequenced material: peripheral blood. The source of this sequence is a woman between 65 and 79 years old with acute or convalescent COVID-19. In nucleotides, the CDR3 is TGTGCCAGCAGTGAATTGAGGACTGGCACAGATACGCAGTATTTT. Its protein is CASSELRTGTDTQYF.